The clone carrying this T cell receptor beta chain was counted many times. From RNA transcripts, TCR beta CDR3 regions were amplified. Primed by the HTBI set, a first-round RT-PCR was run on the TCR CDR3. TCRdb called the multiplex PCR reads again in MiXCR, with one record for every CDR3 protein. The sample has a few hundred thousand distinct CDR3 sequences, about 18% seen once. This sample was taken from a study of T cells in Graves' hyperthyroidism and ophthalmopathy. On the study more broadly: Initial diagnosis, before any treatment, was when peripheral blood was collected.

Stability of Graves' hyperthyroidism was defined as absent ophthalmopathy progression within 18 months. In germline, CDR1 is LGHDT, CDR2 YNNKEL (reference sequence). This CDR3 is 17 amino acids long. The V end lost 3 bases, the J end lost 0 bases, and 16 bases lay between the germline ends. Input material: blood. The chain joins TRBV3-1 to TRBJ2-3; a possible D gene is TRBD2 (5 bases). The receptor was derived from a man aged 40-50 years with Graves' hyperthyroidism. CDR3 region: CASSHWPSSESTDTQYF. The CDR3, as DNA: TGTGCCAGCAGCCATTGGCCTAGCTCGGAAAGCACAGATACGCAGTATTTT.